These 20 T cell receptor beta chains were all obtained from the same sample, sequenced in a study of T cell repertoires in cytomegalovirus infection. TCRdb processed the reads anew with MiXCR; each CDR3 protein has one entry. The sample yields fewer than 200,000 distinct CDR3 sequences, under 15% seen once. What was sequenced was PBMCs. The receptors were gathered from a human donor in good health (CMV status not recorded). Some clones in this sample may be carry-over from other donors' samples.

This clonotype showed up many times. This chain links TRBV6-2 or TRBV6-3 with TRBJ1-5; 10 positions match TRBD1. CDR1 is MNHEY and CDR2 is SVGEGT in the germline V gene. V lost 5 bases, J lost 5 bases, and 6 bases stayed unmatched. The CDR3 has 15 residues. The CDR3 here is CASSGPGTGDQPQHF. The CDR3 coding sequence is TGTGCCAGCAGTGGGCCCGGGACAGGGGATCAGCCCCAGCATTTT.

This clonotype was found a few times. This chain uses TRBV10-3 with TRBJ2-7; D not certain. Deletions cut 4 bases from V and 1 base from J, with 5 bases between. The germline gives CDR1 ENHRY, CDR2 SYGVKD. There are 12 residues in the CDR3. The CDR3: CAISGLSYEQYF. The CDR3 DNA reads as TGTGCCATCAGTGGTCTATCCTACGAGCAGTACTTC.

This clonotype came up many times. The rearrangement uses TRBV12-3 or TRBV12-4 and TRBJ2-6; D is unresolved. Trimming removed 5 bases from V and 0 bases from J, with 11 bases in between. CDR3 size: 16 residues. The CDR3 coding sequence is TGTGCCAGCAGTGACCCTACCTTCTCTGGGGCCAACGTCCTGACTTTC. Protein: CASSDPTFSGANVLTF.

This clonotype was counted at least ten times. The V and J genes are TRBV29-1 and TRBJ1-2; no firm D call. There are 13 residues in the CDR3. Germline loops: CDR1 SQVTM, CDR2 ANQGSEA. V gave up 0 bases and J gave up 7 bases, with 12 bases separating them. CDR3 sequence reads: CSVEEGMESGYTF. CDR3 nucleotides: TGCAGCGTTGAAGAGGGGATGGAGAGTGGCTACACCTTC.

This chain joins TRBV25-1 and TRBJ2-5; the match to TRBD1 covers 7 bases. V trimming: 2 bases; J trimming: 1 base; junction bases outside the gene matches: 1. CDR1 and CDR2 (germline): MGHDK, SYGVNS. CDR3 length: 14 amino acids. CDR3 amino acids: CASSEDRAQETQYF. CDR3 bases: TGTGCCAGCAGTGAAGACAGGGCCCAAGAGACCCAGTACTTC.

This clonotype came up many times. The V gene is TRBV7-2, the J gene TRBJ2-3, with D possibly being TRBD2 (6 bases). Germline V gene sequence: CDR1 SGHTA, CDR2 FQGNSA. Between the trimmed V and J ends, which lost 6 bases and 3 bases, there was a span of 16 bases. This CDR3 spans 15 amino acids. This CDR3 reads CASSQEGLLTDTQYF. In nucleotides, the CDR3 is TGTGCCAGCAGTCAGGAGGGCCTTTTGACAGATACGCAGTATTTT. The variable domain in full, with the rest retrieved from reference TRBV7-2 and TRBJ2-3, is GAGVSQSPSNKVTEKGKDVELRCDPISGHTALYWYRQSLGQGLEFLIYFQGNSAPDKSGLPSDRFSAERTGGSVSTLTIQRTQQEDSAVYLCASSQEGLLTDTQYFGPGTRLTVL.

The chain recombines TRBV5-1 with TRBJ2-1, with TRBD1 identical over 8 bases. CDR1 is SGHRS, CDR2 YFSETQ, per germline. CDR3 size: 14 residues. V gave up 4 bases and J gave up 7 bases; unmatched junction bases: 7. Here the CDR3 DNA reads TGCGCCAGCAGCACGACAGGGGCCGGGAATGAGCAGTTCTTC. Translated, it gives CASSTTGAGNEQFF.

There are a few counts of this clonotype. The CDR3 is CASSLPRTGLSNQPQHF. CDR3 sequence (DNA): TGTGCCAGCAGTTTACCCCGGACAGGGCTTAGCAATCAGCCCCAGCATTTT. The chain uses TRBV28 and TRBJ1-5; 8 positions agree with TRBD1. Germline loops: CDR1 MDHEN, CDR2 SYDVKM. The CDR3 extends over 17 amino acids. Germline trimming cut 2 bases from V and 0 bases from J; bases unmatched to any gene: 6.

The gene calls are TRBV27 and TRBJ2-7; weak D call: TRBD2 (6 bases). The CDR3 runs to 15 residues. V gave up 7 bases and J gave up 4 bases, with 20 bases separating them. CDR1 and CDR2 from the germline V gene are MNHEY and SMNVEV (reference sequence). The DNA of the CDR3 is TGTGCCAGCACCCGACGGGCCACTAGCTCGTACGAGCAGTACTTC. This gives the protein CASTRRATSSYEQYF.

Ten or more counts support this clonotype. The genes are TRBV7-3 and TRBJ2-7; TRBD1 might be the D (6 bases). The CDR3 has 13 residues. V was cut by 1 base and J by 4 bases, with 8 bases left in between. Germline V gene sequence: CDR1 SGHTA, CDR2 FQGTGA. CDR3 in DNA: TGTGCCAGCAGCTTAATCAGGGGTTACGAGCAGTACTTC. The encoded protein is CASSLIRGYEQYF. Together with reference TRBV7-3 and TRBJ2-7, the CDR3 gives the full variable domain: GAGVSQTPSNKVTEKGKYVELRCDPISGHTALYWYRQSLGQGPEFLIYFQGTGAADDSGLPNDRFFAVRPEGSVSTLKIQRTERGDSAVYLCASSLIRGYEQYFGPGTRLTVT.

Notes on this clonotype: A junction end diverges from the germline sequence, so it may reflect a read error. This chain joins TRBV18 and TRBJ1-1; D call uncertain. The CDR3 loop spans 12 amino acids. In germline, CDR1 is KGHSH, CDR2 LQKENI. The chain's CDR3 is CVSSTRGTEAFF. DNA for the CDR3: TGTGTCAGCTCCACCCGGGGCACTGAAGCTTTCTTT. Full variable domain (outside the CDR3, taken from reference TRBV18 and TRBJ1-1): NAGVMQNPRHLVRRRGQEARLRCSPMKGHSHVYWYRQLPEEGLKFMVYLQKENIIDESGMPKERFSAEFPKEGPSILRIQQVVRGDSAAYFCVSSTRGTEAFFGQGTRLTVV.

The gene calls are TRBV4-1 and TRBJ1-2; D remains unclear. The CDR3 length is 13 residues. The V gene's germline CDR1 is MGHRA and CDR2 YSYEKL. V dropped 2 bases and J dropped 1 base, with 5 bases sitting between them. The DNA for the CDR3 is TGCGCCAGCAGCCAAACCATTAACTATGGCTACACCTTC. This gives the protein CASSQTINYGYTF.

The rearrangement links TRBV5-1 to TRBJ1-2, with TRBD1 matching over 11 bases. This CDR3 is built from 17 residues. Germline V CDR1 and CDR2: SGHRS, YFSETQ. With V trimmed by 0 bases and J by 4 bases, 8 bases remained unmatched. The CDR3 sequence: CASSLALGTGGSYGYTF. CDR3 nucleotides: TGCGCCAGCAGCTTGGCCCTCGGGACAGGGGGATCCTATGGCTACACCTTC. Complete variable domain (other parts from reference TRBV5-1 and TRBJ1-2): KAGVTQTPRYLIKTRGQQVTLSCSPISGHRSVSWYQQTPGQGLQFLFEYFSETQRNKGNFPGRFSGRQFSNSRSEMNVSTLELGDSALYLCASSLALGTGGSYGYTFGSGTRLTVV.

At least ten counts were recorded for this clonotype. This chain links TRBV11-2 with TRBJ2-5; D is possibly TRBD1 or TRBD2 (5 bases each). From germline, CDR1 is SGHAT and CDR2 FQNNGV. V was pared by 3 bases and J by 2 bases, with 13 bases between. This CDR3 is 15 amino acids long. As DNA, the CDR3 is TGTGCCAGCAGCTTTGGGGGAGCGGTACAAGAGACCCAGTACTTC. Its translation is CASSFGGAVQETQYF.

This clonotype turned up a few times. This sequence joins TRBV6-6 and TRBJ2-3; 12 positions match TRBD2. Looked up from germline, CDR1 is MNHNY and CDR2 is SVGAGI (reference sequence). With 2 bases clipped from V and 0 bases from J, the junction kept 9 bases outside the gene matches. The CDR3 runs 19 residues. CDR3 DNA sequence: TGTGCCAGCAGTTACACTGGACTAGCGGGGCCCTCTAGCACAGATACGCAGTATTTT. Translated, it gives CASSYTGLAGPSSTDTQYF.

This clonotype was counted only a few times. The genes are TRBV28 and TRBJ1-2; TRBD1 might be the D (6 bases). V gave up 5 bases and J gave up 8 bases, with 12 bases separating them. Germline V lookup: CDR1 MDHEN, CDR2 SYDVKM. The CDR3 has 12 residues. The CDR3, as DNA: TGTGCCAGCAGTCCGCCCCAGGGGGGCTACACCTTC. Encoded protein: CASSPPQGGYTF.

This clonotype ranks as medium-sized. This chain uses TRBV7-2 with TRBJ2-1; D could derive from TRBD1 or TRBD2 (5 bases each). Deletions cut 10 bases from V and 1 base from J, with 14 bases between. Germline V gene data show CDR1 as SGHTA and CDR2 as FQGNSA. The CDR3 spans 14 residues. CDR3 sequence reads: CAMSVGGSYNEQFF. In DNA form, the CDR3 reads TGTGCCATGTCAGTTGGGGGTTCCTACAATGAGCAGTTCTTC.

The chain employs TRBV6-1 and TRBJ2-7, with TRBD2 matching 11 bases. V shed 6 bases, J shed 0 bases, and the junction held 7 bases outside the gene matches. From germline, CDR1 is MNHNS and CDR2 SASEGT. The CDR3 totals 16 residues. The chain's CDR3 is CASRRTSGGSSYEQYF. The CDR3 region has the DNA TGTGCCAGCAGGCGTACTAGCGGGGGTAGCTCCTACGAGCAGTACTTC.

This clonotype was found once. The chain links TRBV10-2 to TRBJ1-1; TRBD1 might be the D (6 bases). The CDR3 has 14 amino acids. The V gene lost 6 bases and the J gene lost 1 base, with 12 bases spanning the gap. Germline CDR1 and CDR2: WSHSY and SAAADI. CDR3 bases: TGCGCCAGCAGGAAGAGGGGGGCGAACACTGAAGCTTTCTTT. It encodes CASRKRGANTEAFF.

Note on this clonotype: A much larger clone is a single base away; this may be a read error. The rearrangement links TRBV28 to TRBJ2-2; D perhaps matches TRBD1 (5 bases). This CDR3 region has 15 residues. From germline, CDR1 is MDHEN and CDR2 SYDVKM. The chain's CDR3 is CVSSLSKGITGELFF. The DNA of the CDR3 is TGTGTCAGCAGTTTGTCAAAGGGGATTACCGGGGAGCTGTTTTTT.